These T cell receptor beta chains were read from a single sample in a study of blood T cell repertoires in COVID-19. Here immunoSEQ multiplex PCR was the method, and the copy in TCRdb shows in-frame clones only, minus some. In the table there are a few hundred thousand clones, around 81% of which are singletons. The sequenced sample was peripheral blood. All receptors come from a woman between 55 and 75 years old with acute or convalescent COVID-19. CDR3s include the opening cysteine and the closing phenylalanine or tryptophan. D genes are given only for firm matches. Clone size is shown for a subset of rows, as once, few, many or a class of expanded clone.

V gene,J gene,clone size,D gene,CDR3 DNA,CDR3 protein
TRBV6-2/TRBV6-3,TRBJ1-2,few,TRBD1,TGTGCCAGCAGTCGCGGTCTCCGGGACAGGGTCTATGGCTACACCTTC,CASSRGLRDRVYGYTF
TRBV10-3,TRBJ1-1,.,TRBD1,TGTGCCATCAGGCCGGGACAGGAAAGCGTAGCTTTCTTT,CAIRPGQESVAFF
TRBV5-1,TRBJ2-1,.,TRBD2,TGCGCCAGCAGCTTGGAGCTAGCGGGGGTGGGTAATGAGCAGTTCTTC,CASSLELAGVGNEQFF
TRBV5-4,TRBJ2-5,.,TRBD1,TGTGCCAGCAGCCGTACCGGGACAGGGTCGGAGACCCAGTACTTC,CASSRTGTGSETQYF
TRBV12-3/TRBV12-4,TRBJ1-2,.,.,TGTGCCAGCAGTTTGCAGGGGAACTATGGCTACACCTTC,CASSLQGNYGYTF
TRBV7-2,TRBJ2-7,.,.,TGTGCCAGCAGCCCCTCTCTAGCTTTAAGCTACGAGCAGTACTTC,CASSPSLALSYEQYF
TRBV11-1,TRBJ2-6,.,TRBD2,TGTGCCAGCAGCCCCGGGGGGGGCTCTGGGGCCAACGTCCTGACTTTC,CASSPGGGSGANVLTF
TRBV9,TRBJ1-3,.,.,TGTGCCAGCAGCCTGGGGAGGGTATCGGACACCATATATTTT,CASSLGRVSDTIYF
TRBV19,TRBJ1-1,.,.,TGTGCCAGTACCCAACGAAACAGGGTTGCTGAAGCTTTCTTT,CASTQRNRVAEAFF
TRBV5-4,TRBJ2-2,.,.,TGTGCCAGCAGCAGCGGGACACCGAACACCGGGGAGCTGTTTTTT,CASSSGTPNTGELFF
TRBV27,TRBJ1-6,.,.,TGTGCCAGCAAAGGTAACCAGGGGAATTCACCCCTCCACTTT,CASKGNQGNSPLHF
TRBV19,TRBJ2-7,few,TRBD2,TGTGCCAGTAGTCAAACCCTTAGCGGGGTCTACGAGCAGTACTTC,CASSQTLSGVYEQYF
TRBV2,TRBJ1-2,.,TRBD1,TGTGCCAGCAGTCGACGTGCAGGGGGAAACTATGGCTACACCTTC,CASSRRAGGNYGYTF
TRBV3-1/TRBV3-2,TRBJ2-1,.,TRBD2,TGTGCCAGCAGCCAAGCCGGGACTAGCAATGAGCAGTTCTTC,CASSQAGTSNEQFF
TRBV21-1,TRBJ2-1,.,.,TGTGCCAGCAGCAAAGGAAGGCACAGGGTGTACAATGAGCAGTTCTTC,CASSKGRHRVYNEQFF
TRBV5-4,TRBJ2-7,.,TRBD1,TGTGCCAGCAGCGCCAACAGGGGACCCTACGAGCAGTACTTC,CASSANRGPYEQYF
TRBV10-3,TRBJ1-2,.,.,TGTGCCATCAGAGCAGGGTCTGGCTACACCTTC,CAIRAGSGYTF
TRBV6-1,TRBJ1-2,.,.,TGTGCCAGCAGTGAAAGGACTATCCGATTCTATGGCTACACCTTC,CASSERTIRFYGYTF
TRBV30,TRBJ1-6,.,.,TGTGCCTGGAGTGTTAACAGGGCTTCACCCCTCCACTTT,CAWSVNRASPLHF
TRBV19,TRBJ1-5,once,.,TGTGCCAGTAGTATAGGGACAGTGGATCAGCCCCAGCATTTT,CASSIGTVDQPQHF
TRBV2,TRBJ2-2,.,TRBD2,TGTGCCAGCAGTAGACTAGCGGGGGGGAACGGGGAGCTGTTTTTT,CASSRLAGGNGELFF
TRBV5-4,TRBJ2-1,.,.,TGTGCCAGCAGGGACGGGGAGATCGTCTACAATGAGCAGTTCTTC,CASRDGEIVYNEQFF
TRBV25-1,TRBJ2-5,.,.,TGTGCCAGCAGCGCCGACCAGGGTCGTGGCGAGACCCAGTACTTC,CASSADQGRGETQYF
TRBV19,TRBJ1-6,.,TRBD1,TGTGCCAGTAGTACCATAGATGATGACAGGGCATCTTCACCCCTCCACTTT,CASSTIDDDRASSPLHF
TRBV18,TRBJ1-5,.,TRBD1,TGTGCCAGCTCACCGAAGGGACAGGAACATCAGCCCCAGCATTTT,CASSPKGQEHQPQHF
TRBV4-1,TRBJ2-7,once,.,TGCGCCAGCAGCCAAGGTCAGGGACAATCCTACGAGCAGTACTTC,CASSQGQGQSYEQYF
TRBV5-4,TRBJ1-1,.,TRBD1,TGTGCCAGCAGCACGGGACAGGAAATGAACACTGAAGCTTTCTTT,CASSTGQEMNTEAFF
TRBV28,TRBJ1-4,.,TRBD1,TGTGCCAGCAGAGGGCCACTGGGACAGGGTGGAAAACTGTTTTTT,CASRGPLGQGGKLFF
TRBV7-2,TRBJ2-1,.,TRBD1,TGTGCCAGCAGCTCTAGGGGACAGGCGAACAATGAGCAGTTCTTC,CASSSRGQANNEQFF
TRBV5-1,TRBJ1-1,.,TRBD1,TGCGCCAGCAGCTTAGCAGGGGGCTTCAATACTGAAGCTTTCTTT,CASSLAGGFNTEAFF
TRBV9,TRBJ1-6,.,.,TGTGCCAGCAGCGTTAGACAGTCTTCACCCCTCCACTTT,CASSVRQSSPLHF
TRBV5-8,TRBJ1-4,.,.,TGTGCCAGCAGCTTAACGGGAGCAACTAATGAAAAACTGTTTTTT,CASSLTGATNEKLFF
TRBV28,TRBJ2-1,.,TRBD2,TGTGCCAGCACAAGGACTAGCGGGGGGGACTCCTACAATGAGCAGTTCTTC,CASTRTSGGDSYNEQFF
TRBV30,TRBJ1-2,.,.,TGTGCCTGGATTTCTTCCAGGGTCCGGCCTGGCTATGGCTACACCTTC,CAWISSRVRPGYGYTF
TRBV7-2,TRBJ1-5,few,.,TGTGCCAGCAGCTTAAGGTTCGGGGGGGCCCTAAATCAGCCCCAGCATTTT,CASSLRFGGALNQPQHF
TRBV27,TRBJ1-2,.,TRBD1,TGTGCCAGCAGTCCGGGACAGTCTAGTGGCTACACCTTC,CASSPGQSSGYTF
TRBV27,TRBJ1-1,.,.,TGTGCCAGCAGAGCGACAGGGAACACTGAAGCTTTCTTT,CASRATGNTEAFF
TRBV20-1,TRBJ2-1,.,.,TGCAGTGCTACAGCAGGGGTGCAGTTCTTC,CSATAGVQFF
TRBV5-5,TRBJ1-3,few,.,TGTGCCAGCAGCTGGGCAGGGGAGAAAGGAAACACCATATATTTT,CASSWAGEKGNTIYF
TRBV25-1,TRBJ1-1,once,.,TGTGCCAGCACCCCCTCGGGGGTGAACACTGAAGCTTTCTTT,CASTPSGVNTEAFF
TRBV14,TRBJ1-1,.,.,TGTGCCAGCAGCCCCTATAGACCAACAGAGAACACTGAAGCTTTCTTT,CASSPYRPTENTEAFF
TRBV21-1,TRBJ2-3,.,.,TGTGCCAGCAGCACCTTAGCGGGGGCCAGGTATACGCAGTATTTT,CASSTLAGARYTQYF
TRBV2,TRBJ1-1,.,.,TGTGCCAGCAGTGAGAGTTTCGGGAACACTGAAGCTTTCTTT,CASSESFGNTEAFF
TRBV5-6,TRBJ2-7,.,.,TGTGCCAGCAGCATCAGCGGGTACGAGCAGTACTTC,CASSISGYEQYF
TRBV7-9,TRBJ2-1,once,TRBD2,TGTGCCAGCAGCTTACTCCTAGCGGGGGACAATGAGCAGTTCTTC,CASSLLLAGDNEQFF
TRBV11-2,TRBJ1-1,.,TRBD1,TGTGCCAGCAGCACCCGACAGGGGAGGGCGAACACTGAAGCTTTCTTT,CASSTRQGRANTEAFF
TRBV5-1,TRBJ2-3,.,TRBD1,TGCGCCAGCAGCTTGAGGACAGGAGACACAGATACGCAGTATTTT,CASSLRTGDTDTQYF
TRBV11-1,TRBJ1-1,.,.,TGTGCCAGCAGCTTAAGAACTCGGCGGATGAACACTGAAGCTTTCTTT,CASSLRTRRMNTEAFF